This T cell receptor (beta chain) is drawn from a study of cytomegalovirus exposure and HLA in healthy donors. General observations from the study: The study assumed roughly uniform donor sequencing depth for presence/absence analyses. Later analysis associated a missense DCLRE1C variant with TCR beta V- and J-gene trimming.

PCR employed 60 Vbeta and 13 Jbeta primers. Measured with immunoSEQ multiplex PCR; TCRdb has only the in-frame clones, and not every one. The repertoire consists of around 53,000 clones, with approximately 82% occurring once and the leading ten covering about 3%. The CDR3 consists of 15 residues. The trim removed 6 bases at V and 4 bases at J, leaving 9 bases unmatched. The germline V gene has CDR1 MDHEN and CDR2 SYDVKM. This clone was counted once. Its antigen is not identified. The material sequenced was PBMCs. The TCR sequence derives from a man aged 45-65 years in good health and CMV-seronegative. The chain joins TRBV28 to TRBJ1-5; 7 bases are shared with TRBD1. Written as DNA, the CDR3 is TGTGCCAGCAGCCAGACAGGGTTCGGAAATCAGCCCCAGCATTTT. Residues: CASSQTGFGNQPQHF.